This T cell receptor (beta chain) was recorded in a study of PD-L1 blockade in urothelial cancer. Study in general: Prior chemotherapy regimens per patient numbered 0 to 3. Blood drawn 3 weeks (second dose) and 6 weeks after treatment start was analyzed. T cells numbered a median of around 140,000 in the blood samples.

From germline, CDR1 is MRHNA and CDR2 SNTAGT. This CDR3 comprises 14 residues. V was cut by 4 bases and J by 1 base, with 10 bases left in between. Time point in this sample: peripheral blood 6 weeks after treatment start. Using immunoSEQ multiplex PCR, the repertoire was profiled, and TCRdb retains in-frame clones only, with some absent. The table includes approximately 28,000 clones, around 84% detected once. The V gene is TRBV6-4, the J gene TRBJ1-1, with D possibly TRBD1 on 5 matching bases. The material sequenced was PBMCs, taken around atezolizumab (anti-PD-L1) treatment. This receptor was identified in a man between 65 and 85 years old with urothelial cancer. The CDR3, as DNA: TGTGCCAGCAGTGCCACACAGGCGAACACTGAAGCTTTCTTT. It encodes CASSATQANTEAFF.